This T cell receptor (beta chain) came from a study of a mutant IDH1 vaccine in newly diagnosed glioma. Study details: Treatment recipients were roughly 62% male and about 40% female, and their mean age was approximately 42 years. Whole-study findings and limits: The study observed vaccine-induced immune responses in roughly 95% of patients. Any relationship between pseudoprogression and changes in top peripheral T cell clonotypes seemed absent.

Notes on this clone: Its target is not known.

Using immunoSEQ multiplex PCR, the repertoire was profiled, and TCRdb retains in-frame clones only, with some absent. The table lists about 30,000 clones, approximately 80% of them singletons, with roughly 19% in the top ten. V dropped 5 bases and J dropped 2 bases, with 5 bases sitting between them. Germline V lookup: CDR1 MNHEY, CDR2 SMNVEV (reference sequence). This CDR3 spans 12 amino acids. The sample's time point: baseline, week 1 (first vaccination visit). Sample treatment: pre-vaccination baseline after standard-of-care therapy. In every donor, the tumor was a new WHO grade 3 or 4 IDH1-mutant, ATRX-lost astrocytoma.

The sample was PBMCs, taken from a glioma patient treated with radiotherapy, temozolomide or both. V is TRBV27 and J is TRBJ2-3; D uncertain. This receptor was taken from a man aged 30 to 45 with glioma. Here the CDR3 reads CASSPPTDTQYF. The CDR3, as DNA: TGTGCCAGCAGTCCACCCACAGATACGCAGTATTTT.